These T cell receptor beta chains were read from a single sample in a study of blood T cell repertoires in COVID-19. Assay: immunoSEQ multiplex PCR; the TCRdb copy retains only in-frame clones and omits some. The sample lists some 250,000 clones, around nine tenths occurring once. Specimen: peripheral blood. The receptors originated from a woman in her seventies with active or convalescent COVID-19. CDR3s include the opening cysteine and the closing phenylalanine or tryptophan. Each record gives: J gene, V gene, clone size, D gene, CDR3 DNA, CDR3 protein. A D gene is named only where the DNA matches it firmly. Clone size is not always given. Where it is, it says once, few, many or a class for expanded clones.

TRBJ2-5 | TRBV11-2 | - | - | TGTGCCAGCAGCTCGCTACGGGCAGCGGAGGAGACCCAGTACTTC | CASSSLRAAEETQYF
TRBJ1-6 | TRBV5-4 | - | - | TGTGCCAGCAGCTCCCGCAGGATGGGAGGGAATTCACCCCTCCACTTT | CASSSRRMGGNSPLHF
TRBJ1-4 | TRBV28 | - | - | TGTGCCAGCAGTACACGTGGGGGGGGTGAAAAACTGTTTTTT | CASSTRGGGEKLFF
TRBJ1-2 | TRBV18 | - | TRBD1 | TGTGCCAGCTCACCAGGGACAGGGGGCTCTCGATATGGCTACACCTTC | CASSPGTGGSRYGYTF
TRBJ2-5 | TRBV6-2/TRBV6-3 | - | - | TGTGCCAGCACCCCAGACTTGAGGGGGGGCACAGAGACCCAGTACTTC | CASTPDLRGGTETQYF
TRBJ2-7 | TRBV6-5 | - | TRBD2 | TGTGCCAGCAGGTCTAGCGGTACGGACGAGCAGTACTTC | CASRSSGTDEQYF
TRBJ2-3 | TRBV7-2 | - | TRBD2 | TGTGCCAGCAGCTCGCTACTAGCGGGGGGTCATACGCAGTATTTT | CASSSLLAGGHTQYF
TRBJ2-5 | TRBV29-1 | - | TRBD2 | TGCAGCGTCGAGCGGGGGGCAAACCTCCAAGAGACCCAGTACTTC | CSVERGANLQETQYF
TRBJ2-7 | TRBV28 | - | - | TGTGCCAGCAGTTCCCCGACTGATCCCTACGAGCAGTACTTC | CASSSPTDPYEQYF
TRBJ2-2 | TRBV29-1 | - | - | TGCAGCGTCACTGATAACACCGGGGAGCTGTTTTTT | CSVTDNTGELFF
TRBJ1-5 | TRBV7-8 | - | TRBD1 | TGTGCCAGCAGCTCCCTCAGGACAGGGGGAAATCAGCCCCAGCATTTT | CASSSLRTGGNQPQHF
TRBJ2-3 | TRBV10-3 | - | - | TGTGCCCATGGGTTGAGGGGGGATACGCAGTATTTT | CAHGLRGDTQYF
TRBJ2-3 | TRBV7-2 | - | - | TGTGCCAGCAGCTTAAGGCGGTCTGGCACAGATACGCAGTATTTT | CASSLRRSGTDTQYF
TRBJ2-2 | TRBV12-3/TRBV12-4 | - | - | TGTGCCAGCAGTGAGGGGGCCGGGGAGCTGTTTTTT | CASSEGAGELFF
TRBJ2-5 | TRBV7-2 | - | - | TGTGCCAGCAGCTTATACCTAGAAGGAGAGACCCAGTACTTC | CASSLYLEGETQYF
TRBJ1-1 | TRBV5-1 | - | - | TGCGCCAGCGGGCGTCCGGACTTCACTGAAGCTTTCTTT | CASGRPDFTEAFF
TRBJ1-1 | TRBV2 | - | TRBD1 | TGTGCCAGCAGTGTTCGGCAGGGGGGTACTGAAGCTTTCTTT | CASSVRQGGTEAFF
TRBJ1-2 | TRBV5-4 | - | - | TGTGCCAGCAGCCCGGGGACAATTCTATATGGCTACACCTTC | CASSPGTILYGYTF
TRBJ1-5 | TRBV7-2 | - | - | TGTGCCAGCAGCTTAGTAGTGAGTCAGCCCCAGCATTTT | CASSLVVSQPQHF
TRBJ1-4 | TRBV19 | - | - | TGTGCCAGTAACTCCCAATCCCGAACTAATGAAAAACTGTTTTTT | CASNSQSRTNEKLFF
TRBJ1-2 | TRBV4-3 | - | TRBD1 | TGCGCCAGCAGCCAGGACAACGACAGGGGCGATGGCTACACCTTC | CASSQDNDRGDGYTF
TRBJ2-7 | TRBV5-1 | - | - | TGCGCCAGCAGCCTCGGTTACGAGCAGTACTTC | CASSLGYEQYF
TRBJ1-1 | TRBV12-3/TRBV12-4 | - | TRBD1 | TGTGCCAGCAGCAACAGGGGGGTCACTGAAGCTTTCTTT | CASSNRGVTEAFF
TRBJ1-2 | TRBV29-1 | - | - | TGCAGCGTTGGAGGAGTCCCAAACTATGGCTACACCTTC | CSVGGVPNYGYTF
TRBJ2-1 | TRBV3-1/TRBV3-2 | - | TRBD1 | TGTGCCAGCAGCCACTACACAGGGGGCATCTACAATGAGCAGTTCTTC | CASSHYTGGIYNEQFF
TRBJ1-3 | TRBV5-1 | - | - | TGCGCCAGCAGCTTGGCCGGACTCTCTGGAAACACCATATATTTT | CASSLAGLSGNTIYF
TRBJ2-5 | TRBV5-1 | - | - | TGCGCCAGCGGCTTAGGAGGGACAGCTCAAGAGACCCAGTACTTC | CASGLGGTAQETQYF
TRBJ2-7 | TRBV5-6 | - | TRBD1 | TGTGCCAGCAGCTTGTTTGGGACAGGGGACTACGAGCAGTACTTC | CASSLFGTGDYEQYF
TRBJ2-3 | TRBV24-1 | - | - | TGTGCCACCTCGAAGGGGCGCACAGATACGCAGTATTTT | CATSKGRTDTQYF
TRBJ2-1 | TRBV7-2 | - | TRBD2 | TGTGCCAGCAGCTCCCAGCGGGGTCACAATGAGCAGTTCTTC | CASSSQRGHNEQFF
TRBJ1-1 | TRBV6-5 | few | - | TGTGCCAGCAGTCGGAAGCTGGGGGGGAACACTGAAGCTTTCTTT | CASSRKLGGNTEAFF
TRBJ1-1 | TRBV18 | - | - | TGTGCCAGCTCACGACAGGCGCAACCAAATGAAGCTTTCTTT | CASSRQAQPNEAFF
TRBJ1-4 | TRBV7-8 | - | TRBD1 | TGTGCCAGCAGCTTGGCAGGGCGACAGGGCCGAAAACTGTTTTTT | CASSLAGRQGRKLFF
TRBJ1-1 | TRBV4-1 | - | - | TGCGCCAGCAGCCAAGAGAGTAACACTGAAGCTTTCTTT | CASSQESNTEAFF